This entry lists 17 T cell receptor beta chains sequenced from one sample in a study of blood T cell repertoires in COVID-19. Sequenced by immunoSEQ multiplex PCR; TCRdb stores in-frame clones only, minus some. The sample has about 260,000 clones, approximately 88% seen once. The sequencing sample was made of PBMCs or T cells enriched from blood (not recorded which). The receptors were sampled from a woman between 40 and 55 years old who had been exposed to COVID-19.

This sequence joins TRBV6-2 or TRBV6-3 and TRBJ2-1; TRBD2 aligns across 8 bases. The junction had 15 bases not matched to a gene; V was cut back by 1 base and J by 7 bases. In germline, CDR1 is MNHEY, CDR2 SVGEGT. The length of the CDR3 is 18 residues. In nucleotides, the CDR3 is TGTGCCAGCAGTTACTTTCACCGAGCGGGGGTTAGTGGTAATGAGCAGTTCTTC. Encoded protein: CASSYFHRAGVSGNEQFF.

The chain recombines TRBV12-5 with TRBJ1-5, with 9 bases identical to TRBD1. Germline values: CDR1 LGHNT, CDR2 FRNRAP. With 6 bases clipped from V and 2 bases from J, the junction kept 5 bases outside the gene matches. The CDR3 contains 15 residues. The CDR3 nucleotides are TGTGCTAGTGGCCGGGGACAGGGTGGCAATCAGCCCCAGCATTTT. Amino acids: CASGRGQGGNQPQHF.

With respect to this clone: The same CDR3 is also encoded by other DNA sequences in this sample. The rearrangement links TRBV5-4 to TRBJ2-1, with D unclear. Trimming removed 0 bases at V and 4 bases at J, with 11 bases between. CDR1 is SGHNT and CDR2 is YYREEE in the germline V gene (reference sequence). CDR3 size: 15 residues. The CDR3 DNA sequence: TGTGCCAGCAGCTTGGGTGGCGGTGCTTACAATGAGCAGTTCTTC. It translates to CASSLGGGAYNEQFF.

The chain links TRBV3-1 (or the pseudogene TRBV3-2) to TRBJ1-1; 7 nucleotides align to TRBD1. CDR3 length equals 15 residues. V trimming: 2 bases; J trimming: 1 base; junction bases outside the gene matches: 4. CDR1 LGHDT and CDR2 YNNKEL come from the germline V gene (reference sequence). The CDR3 region has the DNA TGTGCCAGCAGCCAAATGGGACAGAGGAACACTGAAGCTTTCTTT. Translating gives CASSQMGQRNTEAFF.

This chain links TRBV7-2 with TRBJ2-3; weak D call: TRBD1 (5 bases). The CDR3 runs to 15 residues. Trimming pared 2 bases from V and 3 bases from J, leaving 12 bases between. Germline CDR1 SGHTA, CDR2 FQGNSA. The CDR3 region is CASSLPTALTDTQYF. CDR3 nucleotide sequence: TGTGCCAGCAGCTTACCGACAGCTTTAACAGATACGCAGTATTTT. Filled out from reference TRBV7-2 and TRBJ2-3, the complete variable domain reads GAGVSQSPSNKVTEKGKDVELRCDPISGHTALYWYRQSLGQGLEFLIYFQGNSAPDKSGLPSDRFSAERTGGSVSTLTIQRTQQEDSAVYLCASSLPTALTDTQYFGPGTRLTVL.

The rearrangement joins TRBV19 to TRBJ1-5; D not resolved. This CDR3 is 15 amino acids long. CDR1 is LNHDA, CDR2 SQIVND, per germline (reference sequence). V lost 4 bases and J 7 bases, leaving 17 bases between the germline ends. The CDR3 DNA is TGTGCCAGTAGTACATTCCGGCCGGGAGGACAGCCCCAGCATTTT. This sequence encodes CASSTFRPGGQPQHF.

The chain links TRBV2 to TRBJ1-1; no reliable D call. The germline CDR1 and CDR2 sequences are SNHLY and FYNNEI. V was cut by 3 bases and J by 6 bases, with 11 bases left in between. The CDR3 loop spans 13 amino acids. The CDR3 coding sequence is TGTGCCAGCAGTGAGGCCAGGCACGCTGAAGCTTTCTTT. Translating gives CASSEARHAEAFF.

The chain links TRBV13 to TRBJ1-2; 12 nucleotides agree with TRBD1. The V gene's germline CDR1 is PRHDT and CDR2 FYEKMQ (reference sequence). This CDR3 has 17 residues. V trimming: 4 bases; J trimming: 3 bases; junction bases outside the gene matches: 9. DNA for the CDR3: TGTGCCAGCAGCTCCTGGGCCGGGACAGGGGGCGACTATGGCTACACCTTC. Translation: CASSSWAGTGGDYGYTF.

The chain employs TRBV5-4 and TRBJ2-3; the D gene is possibly TRBD2 (5 bases). Germline assignment: CDR1 SGHNT and CDR2 YYREEE (reference sequence). V was cut by 6 bases and J by 0 bases, with 14 bases left in between. The CDR3 consists of 15 residues. CDR3 region: CASTPRGGSTDTQYF. The CDR3 nucleotides read TGTGCCAGCACCCCCCGCGGCGGGAGCACAGATACGCAGTATTTT.

The chain uses TRBV30 and TRBJ1-4; 9 bases map to TRBD1. The CDR3 is 15 amino acids. From germline, CDR1 is GTSNPN and CDR2 SVGIG (reference sequence). Losses at the gene ends were 0 bases for V and 4 bases for J; bases not matched to a gene: 3. CDR3: CAWSVQGAINEKLFF. The CDR3 region has the DNA TGTGCCTGGAGTGTACAGGGGGCAATTAATGAAAAACTGTTTTTT.

This chain uses TRBV24-1 with TRBJ2-7; 8 positions agree with TRBD2. Germline V gene data show CDR1 as KGHDR and CDR2 as SFDVKD. This CDR3 spans 15 amino acids. V shed 2 bases, J shed 3 bases, and the junction held 5 bases outside the gene matches. CDR3 protein: CATSDSGTRLYEQYV. The CDR3 DNA reads as TGTGCCACCAGTGATTCCGGGACTAGACTCTACGAGCAGTACGTC.

The CDR3 protein is CASSDRDNLMTSAENPNEQFF. The CDR3 DNA reads as TGTGCCAGCAGCGATAGGGACAACCTAATGACTAGCGCCGAGAACCCCAATGAGCAGTTCTTC. This chain links TRBV3-1 (or the pseudogene TRBV3-2) with TRBJ2-1; 8 bases map to TRBD2. This CDR3 comprises 21 residues. Germline lookup yields CDR1 LGHDT and CDR2 YNNKEL (reference sequence). J gave up 6 bases and V 5 bases, and 27 bases lay outside the gene matches.

V gene TRBV4-3 combines with J gene TRBJ1-2; D call uncertain. Germline loops: CDR1 LGHNA, CDR2 YSLEER. There are 15 residues in the CDR3. Deletions cut 0 bases from V and 4 bases from J, with 12 bases between. This chain's CDR3 is CASSQDRGDLYGYTF. The CDR3, as DNA: TGCGCCAGCAGCCAAGATCGGGGAGACCTCTATGGCTACACCTTC.

CDR3 sequence reads: CASSGWGGTTEAFF. In nucleotides, the CDR3 is TGTGCCAGTTCAGGGTGGGGGGGCACCACTGAAGCTTTCTTT. V gene TRBV19 combines with J gene TRBJ1-1, with a possible D match to TRBD1 (6 bases). The germline V gene encodes CDR1 LNHDA and CDR2 SQIVND (reference sequence). This CDR3 is 14 amino acids long. V lost 8 bases, J lost 4 bases, and 17 bases lay in between.

Only a few counts were recorded for this clone. The rearrangement joins TRBV28 to TRBJ2-7; 7 nucleotides align to TRBD1. V was pared by 3 bases and J by 0 bases, with 5 bases of the junction left unmatched. The CDR3 covers 15 residues. Germline V gives CDR1 MDHEN, CDR2 SYDVKM. The CDR3 nucleotides are TGTGCCAGCAGTTTCGGGACAGTAAGCTCCTACGAGCAGTACTTC. Translating gives CASSFGTVSSYEQYF.

The chain joins TRBV7-9 to TRBJ2-1; 14 nucleotides line up with TRBD2. J lost 6 bases, V lost 3 bases, and 4 bases had no gene match. The CDR3 sequence is 16 residues long. Germline V lookup: CDR1 SEHNR, CDR2 FQNEAQ (reference sequence). In DNA, the CDR3 is TGTGCCAGCAGCTTCGGGACTAGCGGGAGCCTCAATGAGCAGTTCTTC. As protein: CASSFGTSGSLNEQFF. The full variable domain, with the rest looked up from reference TRBV7-9 and TRBJ2-1, is DTGVSQNPRHKITKRGQNVTFRCDPISEHNRLYWYRQTLGQGPEFLTYFQNEAQLEKSRLLSDRFSAERPKGSFSTLEIQRTEQGDSAMYLCASSFGTSGSLNEQFFGPGTRLTVL.

V gene TRBV19 combines with J gene TRBJ2-7; 7 nucleotides match TRBD2. Trimming at V came to 5 bases and at J to 5 bases, leaving 6 bases not matched to a gene. This CDR3 has 13 amino acids. Germline CDR1 reads LNHDA; CDR2 reads SQIVND (reference sequence). The DNA of the CDR3 is TGTGCCAGTAGTTCTACCGGGACTAACGAGCAGTACGTC. Protein: CASSSTGTNEQYV.